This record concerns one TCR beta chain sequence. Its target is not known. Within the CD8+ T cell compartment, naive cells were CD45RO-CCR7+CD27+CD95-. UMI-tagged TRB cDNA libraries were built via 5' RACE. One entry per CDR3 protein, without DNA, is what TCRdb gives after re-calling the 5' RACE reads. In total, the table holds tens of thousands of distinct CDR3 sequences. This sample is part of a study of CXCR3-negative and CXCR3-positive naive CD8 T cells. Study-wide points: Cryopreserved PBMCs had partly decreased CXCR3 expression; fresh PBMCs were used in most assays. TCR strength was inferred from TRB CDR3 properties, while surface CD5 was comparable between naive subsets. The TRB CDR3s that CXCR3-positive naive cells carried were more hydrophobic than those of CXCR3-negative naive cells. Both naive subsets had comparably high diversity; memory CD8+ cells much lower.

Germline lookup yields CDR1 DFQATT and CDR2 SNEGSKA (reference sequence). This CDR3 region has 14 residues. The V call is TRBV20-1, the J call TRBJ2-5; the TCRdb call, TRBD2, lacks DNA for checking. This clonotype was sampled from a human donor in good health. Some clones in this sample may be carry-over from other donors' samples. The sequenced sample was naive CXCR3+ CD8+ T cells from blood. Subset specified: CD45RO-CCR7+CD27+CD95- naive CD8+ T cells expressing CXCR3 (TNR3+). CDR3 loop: CSARDIEGPLTQYF.